The 20 T cell receptor beta chains below were found in one sample sequenced in a study of blood T cell repertoires in COVID-19. The table came from immunoSEQ multiplex PCR; TCRdb's copy has only in-frame clones and leaves some out. The table includes 100,000 to 150,000 clones, 74% detected once. Sequencing was done on a sample of peripheral blood. All receptors derive from a man aged 60-69 years with acute or convalescent COVID-19.

The chain couples TRBV10-3 to TRBJ2-3; D call uncertain. The germline CDR1 and CDR2 sequences are ENHRY and SYGVKD. V lost 0 bases, J lost 10 bases, and 14 bases lay in between. This CDR3 spans 14 amino acids. The CDR3 coding sequence is TGTGCCATCAGTGAGTCAATATCCCTCCCCGCGCAGTATTTT. Translated: CAISESISLPAQYF.

The chain combines TRBV12-3 or TRBV12-4 with TRBJ1-1; D not certain. V dropped 3 bases and J dropped 11 bases, with 16 bases sitting between them. CDR3 length: 13 residues. CDR3 DNA sequence: TGTGCCAGCAGTTTTAACCCCAACCGTCGGGCTTTCTTT. Its protein product is CASSFNPNRRAFF.

V gene TRBV12-5 combines with J gene TRBJ2-7; 7 bases agree with TRBD2. CDR1 is LGHNT, CDR2 FRNRAP, per germline. The CDR3 contains 13 residues. Germline trimming cut 7 bases from V and 7 bases from J; bases unmatched to any gene: 10. The CDR3 spells CASVGGRSVEQYF. Written as DNA, the CDR3 is TGTGCTAGTGTGGGGGGGAGAAGTGTTGAGCAGTACTTC.

The gene calls are TRBV10-3 and TRBJ2-1, with a weak D call TRBD1 (6 bases). Germline V CDR1 and CDR2: ENHRY, SYGVKD. Trimming took off 4 bases at V and 9 bases at J, with 10 bases between the two ends. The CDR3 runs 12 residues. CDR3 sequence: CAISGQEREQFF. The CDR3 DNA is TGTGCCATCAGTGGACAGGAACGTGAGCAGTTCTTC.

V and J are TRBV10-2 and TRBJ2-1, with 8 bases that match TRBD2. The V and J ends lost 5 bases and 4 bases, in that order; junction bases with no gene match: 7. The CDR3 extends over 15 amino acids. Germline V gives CDR1 WSHSY, CDR2 SAAADI. Here the CDR3 DNA reads TGCGCCAGCAGTATTGGGACTAGGACATACAATGAGCAGTTCTTC. It encodes CASSIGTRTYNEQFF.

The chain couples TRBV7-2 to TRBJ2-3; D uncertain. The CDR3 is 14 amino acids. The V end was cut by 1 base, the J end by 3 bases, with 8 bases between. The germline V gene has CDR1 SGHTA and CDR2 FQGNSA. DNA of the CDR3: TGTGCCAGCAGCTTAGTTCAGGAAACAGATACGCAGTATTTT. It codes for CASSLVQETDTQYF.

The chain combines TRBV2 with TRBJ2-7; 7 nucleotides agree with TRBD1. The CDR3 runs to 14 residues. With V trimmed by 8 bases and J by 0 bases, 7 bases remained unmatched. The germline V gene encodes CDR1 SNHLY and CDR2 FYNNEI. Written as DNA, the CDR3 is TGTGCCAGCTCCTGGGGACAGCCCTCCTACGAGCAGTACTTC. Its translation: CASSWGQPSYEQYF.

The chain carries TRBV9 and TRBJ1-3; D gene unclear. This CDR3 has 17 amino acids. The germline gives CDR1 SGDLS, CDR2 YYNGEE. Trimming shortened V by 2 bases and J by 0 bases, and 15 bases separated the two germline ends. The CDR3 DNA is TGTGCCAGCAGCGTCCTCCCCACGGTGAGCTCTGGAAACACCATATATTTT. As protein: CASSVLPTVSSGNTIYF.

V is TRBV11-2 and J is TRBJ2-7, with D maybe TRBD2 (6 bases). V was cut by 5 bases and J by 1 base, with 15 bases left in between. From germline, CDR1 is SGHAT and CDR2 FQNNGV. This CDR3 contains 15 residues. The CDR3 DNA reads TGTGCCAGCAGCCTTGCGGGGTTCGGGTCCTACGAGCAGTACTTC. Translation gives CASSLAGFGSYEQYF.

This chain connects TRBV19 to TRBJ1-1; TRBD1 might be the D (5 bases). CDR1 is LNHDA, CDR2 SQIVND, per germline (reference sequence). The CDR3 spans 15 residues. Deletions cut 10 bases from V and 4 bases from J, with 22 bases between. CDR3: CATQGKFVMGTEAFF. In DNA, the CDR3 is TGTGCCACCCAGGGAAAGTTTGTGATGGGCACTGAAGCTTTCTTT.

The rearrangement joins TRBV30 to TRBJ1-4, with TRBD1 matching 7 bases. The CDR3 is made up of 15 amino acids. J gave up 0 bases and V 3 bases, and 4 bases lay outside the gene matches. The germline gives CDR1 GTSNPN, CDR2 SVGIG (reference sequence). CDR3 amino acids: CAWSLTGSTNEKLFF. The CDR3 nucleotides are TGTGCCTGGAGCCTGACAGGGTCAACTAATGAAAAACTGTTTTTT.

This clone appeared a few times. V is TRBV18 and J is TRBJ1-2; D remains ambiguous. Germline lookup yields CDR1 KGHSH and CDR2 LQKENI. This CDR3 is built from 14 residues. V lost 3 bases and J lost 6, with 14 bases in between. CDR3 bases: TGTGCCAGCTCACCTTCAACGTCTGAGGATGGCTACACCTTC. Its protein is CASSPSTSEDGYTF.

This clone was found a few times. V usage is TRBV5-1 and J usage is TRBJ2-5, with 10 positions matching TRBD1. The CDR3 consists of 14 residues. Trimming took 0 bases from V and 5 from J; bases not matched to a gene: 1. CDR1 SGHRS and CDR2 YFSETQ come from the germline V gene. The CDR3, as DNA: TGCGCCAGCAGCTTGGCGGGACAGGGGGAGACCCAGTACTTC. Its translation is CASSLAGQGETQYF.

The sample holds a few counts of this clone. The V and J genes are TRBV25-1 and TRBJ1-1; D might be TRBD1 (6 bases). The length of the CDR3 is 13 residues. Germline CDR1 is MGHDK and CDR2 is SYGVNS. V lost 6 bases to trimming and J lost 4 bases, with 12 bases between them. CDR3 protein: CASRTGEATEAFF. CDR3 DNA sequence: TGTGCCAGCAGGACAGGAGAAGCCACTGAAGCTTTCTTT.

This rearrangement joins TRBV29-1 to TRBJ2-3, with 11 positions matching TRBD2. The germline CDR1 and CDR2 sequences are SQVTM and ANQGSEA. The length of the CDR3 is 14 residues. V dropped 4 bases and J dropped 4; count of bases not matched to a gene: 4. CDR3 sequence: CSVGQGLAADTQYF. The CDR3 region has the DNA TGCAGCGTTGGCCAGGGACTAGCGGCAGATACGCAGTATTTT.

The V and J genes are TRBV27 and TRBJ1-6, with 9 bases aligning to TRBD1. V shed 6 bases, J shed 8 bases, and the junction held 5 bases outside the gene matches. CDR1 and CDR2 (germline): MNHEY, SMNVEV (reference sequence). The CDR3 spans 14 residues. The CDR3 spells CASRTGGRDSPLHF. Here the CDR3 DNA reads TGTGCCAGCAGGACAGGGGGTAGGGATTCACCCCTCCACTTT.

This clone showed up just a few times. This chain connects TRBV5-1 to TRBJ1-6; TRBD1 is a possible D gene (5 bases). The ends were cut back, 2 bases at V and 0 bases at J, with 12 bases in the middle. The CDR3 covers 17 residues. In germline, CDR1 is SGHRS, CDR2 YFSETQ. The CDR3 region has the DNA TGCGCCAGCAGCTTTAAAGGGGATCCCTCCTATAATTCACCCCTCCACTTT. This gives the protein CASSFKGDPSYNSPLHF.

This chain links TRBV19 with TRBJ2-5; TRBD2 is a possible D gene (5 bases). CDR1 is LNHDA, CDR2 SQIVND, per germline (reference sequence). The CDR3 loop spans 15 amino acids. V was clipped by 4 bases and J by 2 bases, with 14 bases between them. CDR3 loop: CASSKRRAEQETQYF. The CDR3, as DNA: TGTGCCAGTAGTAAGCGTAGAGCGGAACAAGAGACCCAGTACTTC.

The chain uses TRBV5-4 and TRBJ2-1; 9 positions agree with TRBD2. CDR1 is SGHNT, CDR2 YYREEE, per germline (reference sequence). With V trimmed by 4 bases and J by 4 bases, 6 bases remained unmatched. This CDR3 contains 15 residues. This CDR3 reads CASSTLAGSYNEQFF. CDR3 nucleotide sequence: TGTGCCAGCAGCACCCTAGCGGGAAGTTACAATGAGCAGTTCTTC.

This clone occurred once. The chain employs TRBV7-2 and TRBJ1-2; 8 bases align to TRBD1. V lost 4 bases and J lost 3; bases outside the gene matches: 7. CDR1 is SGHTA and CDR2 is FQGNSA in the germline V gene. CDR3 length: 15 amino acids. Written as DNA, the CDR3 is TGTGCCAGCAGCTCAAGGGACAGGCTTTACTATGGCTACACCTTC. Translation gives CASSSRDRLYYGYTF.